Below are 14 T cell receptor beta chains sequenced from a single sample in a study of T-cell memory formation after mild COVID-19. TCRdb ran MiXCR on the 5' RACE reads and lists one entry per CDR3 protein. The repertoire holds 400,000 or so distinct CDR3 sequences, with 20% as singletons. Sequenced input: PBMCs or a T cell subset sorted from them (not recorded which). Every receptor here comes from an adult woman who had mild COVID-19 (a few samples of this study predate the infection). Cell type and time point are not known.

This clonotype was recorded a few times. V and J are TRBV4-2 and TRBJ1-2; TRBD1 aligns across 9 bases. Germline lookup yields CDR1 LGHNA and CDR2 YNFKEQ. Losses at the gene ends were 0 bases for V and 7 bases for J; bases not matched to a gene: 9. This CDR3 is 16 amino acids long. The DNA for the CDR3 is TGTGCCAGCAGCCAAGAACAGGGGGCGTCGTTCACTGGCTACACCTTC. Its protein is CASSQEQGASFTGYTF.

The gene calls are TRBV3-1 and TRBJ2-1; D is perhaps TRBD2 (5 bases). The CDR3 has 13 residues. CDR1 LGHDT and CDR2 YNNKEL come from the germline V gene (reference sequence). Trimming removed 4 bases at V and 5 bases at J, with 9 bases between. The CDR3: CASSPLGNNEQFF. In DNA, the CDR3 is TGTGCCAGCAGCCCACTAGGGAACAATGAGCAGTTCTTC.

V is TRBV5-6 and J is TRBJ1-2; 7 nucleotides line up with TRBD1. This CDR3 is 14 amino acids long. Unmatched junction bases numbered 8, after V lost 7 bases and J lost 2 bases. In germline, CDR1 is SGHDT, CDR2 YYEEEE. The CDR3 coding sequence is TGTGCCAGCCAGGGCAGGGGGTCGAACTATGGCTACACCTTC. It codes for CASQGRGSNYGYTF.

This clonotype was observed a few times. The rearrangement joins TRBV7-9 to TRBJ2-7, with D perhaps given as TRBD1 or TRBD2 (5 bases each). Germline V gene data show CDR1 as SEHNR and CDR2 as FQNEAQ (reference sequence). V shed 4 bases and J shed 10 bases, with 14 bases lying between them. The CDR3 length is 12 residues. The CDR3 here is CASSSGSGPQYF. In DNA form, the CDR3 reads TGTGCCAGCAGCTCAGGCTCGGGACCCCAGTACTTC.

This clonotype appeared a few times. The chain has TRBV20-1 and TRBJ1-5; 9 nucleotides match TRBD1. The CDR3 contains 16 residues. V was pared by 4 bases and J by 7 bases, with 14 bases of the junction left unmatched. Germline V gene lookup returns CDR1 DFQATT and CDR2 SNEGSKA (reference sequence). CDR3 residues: CSATRGGTGIGQPQHF. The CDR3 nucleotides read TGCAGTGCTACTCGAGGGGGGACAGGGATTGGGCAGCCCCAGCATTTT.

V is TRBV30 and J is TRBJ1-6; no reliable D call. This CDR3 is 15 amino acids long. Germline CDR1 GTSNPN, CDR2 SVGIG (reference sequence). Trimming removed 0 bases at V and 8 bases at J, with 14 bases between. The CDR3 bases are TGTGCCTGGAGTGTACTCGGCAGTGCGGATTCACCCCTCCACTTT. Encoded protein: CAWSVLGSADSPLHF.

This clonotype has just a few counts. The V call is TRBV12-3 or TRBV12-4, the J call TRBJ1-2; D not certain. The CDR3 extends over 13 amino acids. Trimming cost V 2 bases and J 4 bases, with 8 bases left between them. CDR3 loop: CASSLFETYGYTF. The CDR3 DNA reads TGTGCCAGCAGTTTATTTGAAACCTATGGCTACACCTTC.

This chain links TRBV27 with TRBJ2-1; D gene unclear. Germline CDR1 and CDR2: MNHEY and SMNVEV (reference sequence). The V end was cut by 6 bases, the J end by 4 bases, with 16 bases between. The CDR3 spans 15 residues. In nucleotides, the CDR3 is TGTGCCAGCAGCCCCGGGCTACCCGGGTACAATGAGCAGTTCTTC. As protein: CASSPGLPGYNEQFF.

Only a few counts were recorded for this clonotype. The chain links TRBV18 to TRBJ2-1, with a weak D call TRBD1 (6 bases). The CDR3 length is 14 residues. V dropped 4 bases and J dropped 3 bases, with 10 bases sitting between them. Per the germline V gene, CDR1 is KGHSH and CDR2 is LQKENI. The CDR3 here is CASSLGTIYNEQFF. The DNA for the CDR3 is TGTGCCAGCTCACTGGGGACAATCTACAATGAGCAGTTCTTC.

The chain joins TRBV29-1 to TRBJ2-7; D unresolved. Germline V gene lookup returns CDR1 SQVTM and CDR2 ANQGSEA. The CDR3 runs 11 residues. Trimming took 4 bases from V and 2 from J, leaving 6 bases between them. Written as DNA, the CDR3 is TGCAGCGTTGGCGAGCCCTACGAGCAGTACTTC. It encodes CSVGEPYEQYF.

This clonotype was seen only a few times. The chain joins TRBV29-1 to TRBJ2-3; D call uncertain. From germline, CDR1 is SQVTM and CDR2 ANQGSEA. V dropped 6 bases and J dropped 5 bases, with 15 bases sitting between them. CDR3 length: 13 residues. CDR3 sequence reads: CSVSIPPGDTQYF. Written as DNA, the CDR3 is TGCAGCGTGTCCATTCCCCCAGGAGATACGCAGTATTTT.

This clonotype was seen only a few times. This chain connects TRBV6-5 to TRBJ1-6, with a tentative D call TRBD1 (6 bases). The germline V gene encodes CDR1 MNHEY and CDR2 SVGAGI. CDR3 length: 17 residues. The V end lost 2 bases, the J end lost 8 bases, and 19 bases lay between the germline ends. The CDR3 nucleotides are TGTGCCAGCAGTTACAAGGGATTTGGGACATCCGATTCACCCCTCCACTTT. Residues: CASSYKGFGTSDSPLHF.

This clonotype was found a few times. The chain's CDR3 is CASSYGLARDQTQYF. CDR3 coding DNA: TGTGCCAGCAGCTACGGACTAGCCCGCGATCAGACCCAGTACTTC. The rearrangement links TRBV5-4 to TRBJ2-5, with 8 positions matching TRBD2. Germline V gives CDR1 SGHNT, CDR2 YYREEE (reference sequence). Germline trimming cut 3 bases from V and 6 bases from J; bases unmatched to any gene: 10. The CDR3 length is 15 residues.

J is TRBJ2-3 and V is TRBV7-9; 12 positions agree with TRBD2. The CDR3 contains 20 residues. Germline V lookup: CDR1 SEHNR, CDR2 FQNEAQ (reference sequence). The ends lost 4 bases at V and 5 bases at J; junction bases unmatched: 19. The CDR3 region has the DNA TGTGCCAGCAGCTCCCTCATGGGGCTAGCGGGAGGGCCCGGTAAAGATACGCAGTATTTT. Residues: CASSSLMGLAGGPGKDTQYF.